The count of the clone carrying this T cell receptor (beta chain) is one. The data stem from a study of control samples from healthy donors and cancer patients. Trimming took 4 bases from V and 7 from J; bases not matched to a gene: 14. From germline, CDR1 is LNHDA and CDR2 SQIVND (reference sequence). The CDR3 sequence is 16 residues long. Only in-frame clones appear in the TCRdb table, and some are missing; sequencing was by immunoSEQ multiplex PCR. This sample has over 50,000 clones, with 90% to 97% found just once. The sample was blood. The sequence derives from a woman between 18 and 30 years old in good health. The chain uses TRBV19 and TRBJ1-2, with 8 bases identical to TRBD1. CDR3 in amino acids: CASSTARTGLKSGYTF. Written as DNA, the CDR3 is TGTGCCAGTAGTACGGCGCGGACAGGGCTGAAGAGTGGCTACACCTTC.